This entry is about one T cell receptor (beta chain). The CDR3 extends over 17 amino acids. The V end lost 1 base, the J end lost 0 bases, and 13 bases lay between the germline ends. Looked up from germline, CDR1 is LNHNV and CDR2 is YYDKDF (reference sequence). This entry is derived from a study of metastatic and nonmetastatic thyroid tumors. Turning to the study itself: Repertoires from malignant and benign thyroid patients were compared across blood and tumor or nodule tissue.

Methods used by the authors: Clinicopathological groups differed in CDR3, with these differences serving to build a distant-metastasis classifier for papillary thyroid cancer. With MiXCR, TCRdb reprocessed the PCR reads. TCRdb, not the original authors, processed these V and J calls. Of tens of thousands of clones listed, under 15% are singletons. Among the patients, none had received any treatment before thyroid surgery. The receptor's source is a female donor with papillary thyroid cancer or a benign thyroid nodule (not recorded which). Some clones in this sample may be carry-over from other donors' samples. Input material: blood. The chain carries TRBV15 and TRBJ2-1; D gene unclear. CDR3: CATSRGAGQSSYNEQFF. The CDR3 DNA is TGTGCCACCAGCAGAGGGGCCGGGCAGAGCTCCTACAATGAGCAGTTCTTC.